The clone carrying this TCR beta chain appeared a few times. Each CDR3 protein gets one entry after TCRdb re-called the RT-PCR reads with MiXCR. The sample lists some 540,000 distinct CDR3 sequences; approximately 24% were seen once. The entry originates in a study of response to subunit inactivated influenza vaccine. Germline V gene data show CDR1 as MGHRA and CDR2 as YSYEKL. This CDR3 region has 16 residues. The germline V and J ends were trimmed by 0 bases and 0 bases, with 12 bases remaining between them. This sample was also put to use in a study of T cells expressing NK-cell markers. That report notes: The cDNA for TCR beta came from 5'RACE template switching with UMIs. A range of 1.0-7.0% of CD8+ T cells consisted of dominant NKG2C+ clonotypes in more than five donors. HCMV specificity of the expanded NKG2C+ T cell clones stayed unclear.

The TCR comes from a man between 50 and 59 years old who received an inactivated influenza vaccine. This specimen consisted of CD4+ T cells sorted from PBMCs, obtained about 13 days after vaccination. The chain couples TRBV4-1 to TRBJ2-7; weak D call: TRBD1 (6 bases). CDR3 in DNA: TGCGCCAGCAGCCAAGATCGTCAGGGGATCTCCTACGAGCAGTACTTC. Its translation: CASSQDRQGISYEQYF.